Each of the 14 T cell receptor beta chains below was sequenced from the same sample in a study of regulatory T cells in long-lasting Graves disease. Specified time point: persistent/refractory GD, antithyroid drugs over 5 years with positive TRAb. RNA from PBMCs was the source of the TCR library. CDR3 regions were amplified by Arm-PCR using iRepertoire HTBI primers to build TCR beta libraries. TCRdb redid the calling of the multiplex PCR reads with MiXCR, one entry per CDR3 protein. The data hold 600,000 to 800,000 distinct CDR3 sequences, with approximately 29% observed a single time. The material sequenced was peripheral blood mononuclear cells (PBMCs), taken when the disease was refractory, from a patient treated with antithyroid drugs. The receptors derive from a female donor with Graves disease.

This chain joins TRBV5-5 and TRBJ2-1, with TRBD2 identical over 13 bases. CDR3 length: 17 residues. The V and J ends lost 3 bases and 6 bases, in that order; junction bases with no gene match: 9. The germline V gene has CDR1 SGHKS and CDR2 YYEKEE (reference sequence). The CDR3 protein is CASSSGTSGKGLNEQFF. Written as DNA, the CDR3 is TGTGCCAGCAGCTCAGGGACTAGCGGGAAGGGGCTCAATGAGCAGTTCTTC.

The chain links TRBV5-1 to TRBJ1-1, with a possible D match to TRBD1 (5 bases). The CDR3 sequence is 13 residues long. Germline loops: CDR1 SGHRS, CDR2 YFSETQ. Between the trimmed V and J ends, which lost 4 bases and 7 bases, there was a span of 14 bases. As DNA, the CDR3 is TGCGCCAGCAGCCCTCCAGGGACCGGTGAAGCTTTCTTT. Translating it yields CASSPPGTGEAFF.

The chain links TRBV5-1 to TRBJ1-1, with a tentative D call TRBD1 (6 bases). Trimming stripped 0 bases from V and 4 bases from J, with 13 bases between. The CDR3 length is 15 residues. In germline, CDR1 is SGHRS, CDR2 YFSETQ. The CDR3 nucleotides are TGCGCCAGCAGCTTGGAGGGGGACATTGGCACTGAAGCTTTCTTT. Translation gives CASSLEGDIGTEAFF.

The chain has TRBV7-8 and TRBJ1-1; no definite D call. Trimming cost V 5 bases and J 7 bases, with 14 bases left between them. The CDR3 sequence is 13 residues long. The germline CDR1 and CDR2 sequences are SGHVS and FQNEAQ. CDR3 nucleotide sequence: TGTGCCAGCAGCCCCGATGGGTTAATTGAAGCTTTCTTT. Encoded protein: CASSPDGLIEAFF.

Many counts were recorded for this clonotype. This chain uses TRBV28 with TRBJ1-2; D is undetermined. Germline assignment: CDR1 MDHEN and CDR2 SYDVKM. The CDR3 has 12 amino acids. The V end lost 6 bases, the J end lost 8 bases, and 13 bases lay between the germline ends. CDR3 amino acids: CASSPMREGYTF. CDR3 coding DNA: TGTGCCAGCAGCCCCATGAGGGAGGGCTACACCTTC.

The rearrangement uses TRBV5-1 and TRBJ1-5; possible D gene TRBD1, 6 bases. The CDR3 is 15 residues long. V was pared by 3 bases and J by 1 base, with 11 bases between. CDR1 and CDR2 from the germline V gene are SGHRS and YFSETQ. This chain's CDR3 is CASSSNGQSNQPQHF. The CDR3 DNA reads TGCGCCAGCAGCTCCAACGGACAGAGCAATCAGCCCCAGCATTTT.

Many counts were recorded for this clonotype. The chain links TRBV28 to TRBJ1-5; D is ambiguous. The germline gives CDR1 MDHEN, CDR2 SYDVKM. The CDR3 is 16 amino acids. V gave up 6 bases and J gave up 7 bases, with 22 bases separating them. The CDR3 sequence is CASSNTVTSFEQPQHF. CDR3 coding DNA: TGTGCCAGCAGCAATACGGTGACAAGTTTTGAGCAGCCCCAGCATTTT.

The CDR3 nucleotides read TGCGCCAGCAGCTTGAATGGGACACCGAACACTGAAGCTTTCTTT. Its protein is CASSLNGTPNTEAFF. This chain links TRBV5-1 with TRBJ1-1; D perhaps matches TRBD1 (6 bases). The CDR3 is made up of 15 amino acids. The ends were cut back, 1 base at V and 1 base at J, with 11 bases in the middle. Germline V gene data show CDR1 as SGHRS and CDR2 as YFSETQ.

The CDR3 protein is CATPQGNQPQHF. The CDR3 bases are TGTGCCACCCCACAGGGAAATCAGCCCCAGCATTTT. The J gene is TRBJ1-5, the V gene TRBV19; D is perhaps TRBD1 (6 bases). The CDR3 is made up of 12 amino acids. Per germline, CDR1 LNHDA and CDR2 SQIVND (reference sequence). Trimming removed 10 bases at V and 4 bases at J, with 11 bases between.

The table lists this clonotype with a few counts. V and J are TRBV20-1 and TRBJ1-2; 7 positions match TRBD1. Germline V lookup: CDR1 DFQATT, CDR2 SNEGSKA (reference sequence). The V and J ends lost 6 bases and 0 bases, in that order; junction bases with no gene match: 4. CDR3 size: 13 residues. As DNA, the CDR3 is TGCAGTGCGGGCACAGGGGCTAACTATGGCTACACCTTC. Translating gives CSAGTGANYGYTF.

This clonotype was observed a few times. CDR3: CASHKFGPNEAFF. In DNA form, the CDR3 reads TGTGCCAGCCACAAATTCGGACCTAATGAAGCTTTCTTT. The gene calls are TRBV6-1 and TRBJ1-1; D not certain. CDR1 and CDR2 (germline): MNHNS, SASEGT. V was shortened by 8 bases and J by 7 bases, with 17 bases between the two germline ends. This CDR3 spans 13 amino acids.

This chain connects TRBV3-1 to TRBJ1-2; D might be TRBD1 (6 bases). This CDR3 is built from 13 residues. Trimming removed 7 bases at V and 7 bases at J, with 16 bases between. CDR1 is LGHDT and CDR2 is YNNKEL in the germline V gene (reference sequence). The CDR3 loop reads CASTRIQGSGYTF. CDR3 nucleotide sequence: TGTGCCAGCACCCGAATACAGGGATCTGGCTACACCTTC.

In this sample, this clonotype turned up a few times. The chain is built from TRBV5-1 and TRBJ2-1, with 7 bases aligning to TRBD1. The germline V gene has CDR1 SGHRS and CDR2 YFSETQ. The ends lost 2 bases at V and 3 bases at J; junction bases unmatched: 5. The length of the CDR3 is 15 residues. Written as DNA, the CDR3 is TGCGCCAGCAGCTTCGACAGGGTGGACTACAATGAGCAGTTCTTC. Its protein is CASSFDRVDYNEQFF.

This clonotype was found many times. The J gene is TRBJ1-5, the V gene TRBV6-1, with 7 bases fitting TRBD1. Trimming took 3 bases from V and 3 from J; bases not matched to a gene: 5. Per the germline V gene, CDR1 is MNHNS and CDR2 is SASEGT. This CDR3 comprises 15 residues. The CDR3 sequence: CASSESGQSNQPQHF. The DNA for the CDR3 is TGTGCCAGCAGTGAGTCGGGACAGTCCAATCAGCCCCAGCATTTT.